The clone carrying this T cell receptor beta chain was found many times. TCRdb itself ran the 5' RACE reads through MiXCR, one entry per CDR3 protein. The sample records fewer than 35,000 distinct CDR3 sequences, approximately 6% being singletons. The data stem from a study of early T cells in non-severe SARS-CoV-2 infection. Germline V gives CDR1 LNHDA, CDR2 SQIVND (reference sequence). The CDR3 has 15 residues. V dropped 5 bases and J dropped 5; count of bases not matched to a gene: 8. The TCR was taken from an adult who was a healthcare worker with PCR-confirmed SARS-CoV-2 infection or an uninfected control (not recorded which). The V and J genes are TRBV19 and TRBJ1-5; 8 bases align to TRBD1. The material sequenced was whole blood. Here the CDR3 reads CASSSTGVVYQPQHF. The CDR3, as DNA: TGTGCCAGTAGTTCGACAGGGGTCGTGTATCAGCCCCAGCATTTT.